Shown below are 15 T cell receptor beta chains from a single sample sequenced in a study of blood T cell repertoires in COVID-19. Sequencing used immunoSEQ multiplex PCR; TCRdb keeps in-frame clones, though not all of them. The sample holds about 310,000 clones, approximately 83% seen once. What was sequenced was PBMCs or T cells enriched from blood (not recorded which). The receptors originated from a man between 25 and 39 years old who had recovered from COVID-19.

This clone came up a few times. This sequence joins TRBV10-3 and TRBJ2-7; D is unresolved. V lost 3 bases and J 5 bases, leaving 11 bases between the germline ends. This CDR3 comprises 13 residues. The V gene's germline CDR1 is ENHRY and CDR2 SYGVKD. The CDR3 sequence: CAISEWLQNEQYF. Written as DNA, the CDR3 is TGTGCCATCAGTGAATGGCTCCAGAACGAGCAGTACTTC.

The rearrangement links TRBV5-1 to TRBJ1-1; 7 nucleotides match TRBD1. The CDR3 contains 15 residues. Trimming took 4 bases from V and 0 from J; bases not matched to a gene: 6. Germline CDR1 reads SGHRS; CDR2 reads YFSETQ. This CDR3 is CASSDSGQLNTEAFF. CDR3 sequence (DNA): TGCGCCAGCAGCGACTCGGGACAGTTGAACACTGAAGCTTTCTTT. Looking up the rest from reference TRBV5-1 and TRBJ1-1 gives the full variable domain: KAGVTQTPRYLIKTRGQQVTLSCSPISGHRSVSWYQQTPGQGLQFLFEYFSETQRNKGNFPGRFSGRQFSNSRSEMNVSTLELGDSALYLCASSDSGQLNTEAFFGQGTRLTVV.

This clone was counted a single time. J is TRBJ2-1 and V is TRBV29-1; tentatively, D is TRBD1 (6 bases). The V end lost 4 bases, the J end lost 4 bases, and 14 bases lay between the germline ends. Germline assignment: CDR1 SQVTM and CDR2 ANQGSEA. This CDR3 has 14 amino acids. CDR3 protein: CSVVVRGQYNEQFF. The CDR3 region has the DNA TGCAGCGTTGTAGTCCGGGGACAATACAATGAGCAGTTCTTC.

This rearrangement joins TRBV5-8 to TRBJ1-3; no clear D. The CDR3 is made up of 12 amino acids. CDR1 and CDR2 from the germline V gene are SGHTS and YDEGEE. Trimming took off 3 bases at V and 8 bases at J, with 9 bases between the two ends. CDR3 bases: TGTGCCAGCAGCTCCTTAGGAGACACCATATATTTT. Protein: CASSSLGDTIYF.

Only one count was recorded for this clone. The chain's CDR3 is CASKGQGFSDTQYF. The CDR3 bases are TGTGCCAGTAAGGGACAGGGTTTTTCAGATACGCAGTATTTT. V usage is TRBV19 and J usage is TRBJ2-3, with TRBD1 matching over 9 bases. This CDR3 spans 14 amino acids. V lost 7 bases, J lost 4 bases, and 6 bases stayed unmatched. The germline V gene encodes CDR1 LNHDA and CDR2 SQIVND (reference sequence).

This clone was found a few times. This chain uses TRBV19 with TRBJ1-1; D uncertain. The germline V and J ends were trimmed by 5 bases and 1 base, with 11 bases remaining between them. Germline assignment: CDR1 LNHDA and CDR2 SQIVND (reference sequence). This CDR3 has 14 amino acids. The CDR3 DNA sequence: TGTGCCAGTAGTCTTAGTATCCCGAACACTGAAGCTTTCTTT. This codes for CASSLSIPNTEAFF.

The chain couples TRBV29-1 to TRBJ1-1; no reliable D call. Germline lookup yields CDR1 SQVTM and CDR2 ANQGSEA. With 0 bases removed from V and 8 bases from J, the gap between germline ends came to 10 bases. The CDR3 consists of 12 residues. The CDR3: CSVEDPGREAFF. In nucleotides, the CDR3 is TGCAGCGTTGAAGACCCGGGGAGAGAAGCTTTCTTT.

The chain couples TRBV4-3 to TRBJ1-1; no clear D. Germline V gene sequence: CDR1 LGHNA, CDR2 YSLEER. This CDR3 spans 17 amino acids. V lost 4 bases, J lost 0 bases, and 18 bases lay in between. The CDR3 bases are TGCGCCAGCAGCCCGGCCGGGAAAAGAGATATGAACACTGAAGCTTTCTTT. Its protein product is CASSPAGKRDMNTEAFF.

The V call is TRBV11-2, the J call TRBJ2-3; 12 bases map to TRBD2. The CDR3 runs to 16 residues. CDR1 SGHAT and CDR2 FQNNGV come from the germline V gene. The V and J ends lost 4 bases and 2 bases, in that order; junction bases with no gene match: 4. The CDR3 coding sequence is TGTGCCAGCAGCTCGACTAGCGGGGGTCCCACAGATACGCAGTATTTT. It encodes CASSSTSGGPTDTQYF. Complete variable domain (other parts from reference TRBV11-2 and TRBJ2-3): EAGVAQSPRYKIIEKRQSVAFWCNPISGHATLYWYQQILGQGPKLLIQFQNNGVVDDSQLPKDRFSAERLKGVDSTLKIQPAKLEDSAVYLCASSSTSGGPTDTQYFGPGTRLTVL.

A few counts support this clone. The chain joins TRBV5-1 to TRBJ1-6, with a weak D call TRBD1 (5 bases). V lost 4 bases and J lost 7, with 15 bases in between. This CDR3 is 15 amino acids long. From germline, CDR1 is SGHRS and CDR2 YFSETQ. The CDR3 region is CASSVDSPRNSPLHF. The CDR3, as DNA: TGCGCCAGCAGCGTCGACAGTCCCAGGAATTCACCCCTCCACTTT.

The rearrangement uses TRBV6-2 or TRBV6-3 and TRBJ2-5; 10 nucleotides align to TRBD2. V dropped 1 base and J dropped 4; count of bases not matched to a gene: 6. This CDR3 has 16 residues. Germline CDR1 reads MNHEY; CDR2 reads SVGEGT. Here the CDR3 DNA reads TGTGCCAGCAGTTACTTGGCTAGCGGGGGACGAGAGACCCAGTACTTC. Translated, it gives CASSYLASGGRETQYF.

The rearrangement joins TRBV30 to TRBJ1-3, with a tentative D call TRBD1 (5 bases). Germline values: CDR1 GTSNPN, CDR2 SVGIG (reference sequence). The CDR3 length is 11 residues. Trimming took 4 bases from V and 4 from J, leaving 5 bases between them. The CDR3 reads CAWTGGNTIYF. In DNA, the CDR3 is TGTGCCTGGACAGGGGGAAACACCATATATTTT.

The rearrangement links TRBV6-5 to TRBJ1-1; D gene unclear. The CDR3 covers 11 residues. V lost 4 bases, J lost 7 bases, and 7 bases lay in between. CDR1 MNHEY and CDR2 SVGAGI come from the germline V gene. The CDR3 here is CASSSPSEAFF. The CDR3 coding sequence is TGTGCCAGCAGTTCGCCTAGTGAAGCTTTCTTT.

The chain links TRBV11-2 to TRBJ1-2; 12 nucleotides match TRBD1. The CDR3 is 14 amino acids. V lost 3 bases to trimming and J lost 8 bases; unmatched junction nucleotides: 4. From germline, CDR1 is SGHAT and CDR2 FQNNGV. Written as DNA, the CDR3 is TGTGCCAGCAGCTTCGGGACAGGGGGCGGCGGCTACACCTTC. Its translation: CASSFGTGGGGYTF.

There are many counts of this clone. J is TRBJ2-3 and V is TRBV30; no clear D gene. The CDR3 loop spans 12 amino acids. CDR1 GTSNPN and CDR2 SVGIG come from the germline V gene (reference sequence). Trimming took 5 bases from V and 7 from J, leaving 13 bases between them. The CDR3 region is CAWGSNRYTQYF. The DNA for the CDR3 is TGTGCCTGGGGTTCTAATCGGTATACGCAGTATTTT.